The 19 T cell receptor beta chains presented below share a single source sample, sequenced in a study of shared clonotypes between healthy human individuals. Clones were sequenced by immunoSEQ multiplex PCR, and TCRdb holds only the in-frame ones, with some missing. The repertoire includes millions of clones, more than 80% of them detected once, and under 0.15% sits in the top ten. Sequenced: naive CD4+ T cells sorted from blood. The subset is: CD45RA+ positively selected. The receptors shown here come from a man between 18 and 29 years old in good health.

The V call is TRBV18, the J call TRBJ2-7; 13 positions match TRBD2. V gave up 6 bases and J gave up 5 bases; unmatched junction bases: 10. This CDR3 contains 16 residues. In germline, CDR1 is KGHSH, CDR2 LQKENI. The CDR3 region is CASSPRTSGSSHEQYF. The CDR3 DNA reads TGTGCCAGCTCCCCAAGGACTAGCGGGAGTTCCCACGAGCAGTACTTC.

The DNA for the CDR3 is TGTGCCAGCAGCGCGCGGGGGCCCTCCTACAATGAGCAGTTCTTC. Encoded protein: CASSARGPSYNEQFF. The chain joins TRBV7-8 to TRBJ2-1; TRBD2 is a possible D gene (7 bases). The V end lost 5 bases, the J end lost 0 bases, and 11 bases lay between the germline ends. The CDR3 spans 15 residues. CDR1 is SGHVS, CDR2 FQNEAQ, per germline.

V and J are TRBV6-5 and TRBJ1-2, with D possibly being TRBD1 (6 bases). V lost 0 bases and J lost 0, with 11 bases in between. The CDR3 extends over 16 amino acids. Germline V gene sequence: CDR1 MNHEY, CDR2 SVGAGI. CDR3 loop: CASSYSPGTTNYGYTF. CDR3 nucleotides: TGTGCCAGCAGTTACTCGCCGGGGACAACTAACTATGGCTACACCTTC.

This clone turned up a few times. The same CDR3 arises from other DNA sequences in this sample as well. The rearrangement joins TRBV30 to TRBJ1-2; 10 positions agree with TRBD1. This CDR3 region has 13 residues. From germline, CDR1 is GTSNPN and CDR2 SVGIG (reference sequence). V lost 2 bases, J lost 7 bases, and 4 bases stayed unmatched. The CDR3 loop is CAWSPGTGVGYTF. CDR3 nucleotides: TGTGCCTGGAGTCCCGGGACAGGGGTTGGCTACACCTTC. The variable domain in full, with the rest retrieved from reference TRBV30 and TRBJ1-2, is SQTIHQWPATLVQPVGSPLSLECTVEGTSNPNLYWYRQAAGRGLQLLFYSVGIGQISSEVPQNLSASRPQDRQFILSSKKLLLSDSGFYLCAWSPGTGVGYTFGSGTRLTVV.

The chain recombines TRBV9 with TRBJ1-4; TRBD1 matches 7 bases. The trim removed 0 bases at V and 0 bases at J, leaving 5 bases unmatched. The germline gives CDR1 SGDLS, CDR2 YYNGEE. The CDR3 is made up of 17 amino acids. The CDR3 nucleotides read TGTGCCAGCAGCGTAGAAACAGGGGCAACAACTAATGAAAAACTGTTTTTT. Amino acid sequence: CASSVETGATTNEKLFF.

The V and J genes are TRBV7-9 and TRBJ1-6, with D hard to call. Trimming cost V 1 base and J 0 bases, with 4 bases left between them. Per the germline V gene, CDR1 is SEHNR and CDR2 is FQNEAQ (reference sequence). The CDR3 extends over 15 amino acids. This chain's CDR3 is CASSLETSYNSPLHF. The CDR3 DNA is TGTGCCAGCAGCTTAGAAACCTCCTATAATTCACCCCTCCACTTT. Full variable domain (remainder filled in from reference TRBV7-9 and TRBJ1-6): DTGVSQNPRHKITKRGQNVTFRCDPISEHNRLYWYRQTLGQGPEFLTYFQNEAQLEKSRLLSDRFSAERPKGSFSTLEIQRTEQGDSAMYLCASSLETSYNSPLHFGNGTRLTVT.

V gene TRBV30 combines with J gene TRBJ2-3; either TRBD1 or TRBD2 may supply D (5 bases each). The CDR3 contains 13 residues. V was clipped by 1 base and J by 4 bases, with 9 bases between them. Germline values: CDR1 GTSNPN, CDR2 SVGIG (reference sequence). In DNA, the CDR3 is TGTGCCTGGAGTGGGGGGAATGCAGATACGCAGTATTTT. It is translated as CAWSGGNADTQYF.

V gene TRBV19 combines with J gene TRBJ1-6; D might be TRBD1 (5 bases). The V gene's germline CDR1 is LNHDA and CDR2 SQIVND (reference sequence). The CDR3 has 14 amino acids. Trimming shortened V by 8 bases and J by 2 bases, and 10 bases separated the two germline ends. The CDR3 region is CASGAGPYNSPLHF. The CDR3 DNA follows: TGTGCCAGTGGGGCCGGGCCCTATAATTCACCCCTCCACTTT.

The chain recombines TRBV5-1 with TRBJ1-2; D is ambiguous. The CDR3 totals 13 residues. CDR1 is SGHRS, CDR2 YFSETQ, per germline. Deletions cut 1 base from V and 4 bases from J, with 8 bases between. The CDR3 sequence: CASSLNRFYGYTF. Here the CDR3 DNA reads TGCGCCAGCAGCTTGAATAGATTCTATGGCTACACCTTC.

The chain recombines TRBV30 with TRBJ2-1; TRBD2 matches 7 bases. With V trimmed by 3 bases and J by 9 bases, 8 bases remained unmatched. CDR1 is GTSNPN and CDR2 is SVGIG in the germline V gene (reference sequence). This CDR3 is 13 amino acids long. In DNA, the CDR3 is TGTGCCTGGAGCCAGGGAGGGATGGGTGAGCAGTTCTTC. Protein sequence: CAWSQGGMGEQFF.

This clone was found once. The rearrangement uses TRBV15 and TRBJ2-7; the match to TRBD1 covers 8 bases. Germline CDR1 reads LNHNV; CDR2 reads YYDKDF (reference sequence). V was pared by 0 bases and J by 4 bases, with 5 bases of the junction left unmatched. This CDR3 is built from 15 residues. DNA for the CDR3: TGTGCCACCAGCAGAGATCCCAGGGGGCATTACGAGCAGTACTTC. Encoded protein: CATSRDPRGHYEQYF.

This clone was counted between two and nine times. The chain links TRBV6-1 to TRBJ1-2; D is ambiguous. This CDR3 has 12 residues. Trimming cost V 5 bases and J 4 bases, with 8 bases left between them. Germline V lookup: CDR1 MNHNS, CDR2 SASEGT. The CDR3 region has the DNA TGTGCCAGCAGTCGGACGACCTATGGCTACACCTTC. Encoded protein: CASSRTTYGYTF.

V usage is TRBV19 and J usage is TRBJ2-1; 15 bases are a match to TRBD2. The V and J ends lost 5 bases and 7 bases, in that order; junction bases with no gene match: 6. The CDR3 contains 16 residues. Germline V gene data show CDR1 as LNHDA and CDR2 as SQIVND (reference sequence). CDR3 in DNA: TGTGCCAGTAGTCGCCGGACTAGCGGGGGGGGGAATGAGCAGTTCTTC. This codes for CASSRRTSGGGNEQFF.

This rearrangement joins TRBV28 to TRBJ2-6, with D possibly TRBD2 on 6 matching bases. CDR1 is MDHEN and CDR2 is SYDVKM in the germline V gene. With 7 bases removed from V and 2 bases from J, the gap between germline ends came to 12 bases. The CDR3 contains 15 residues. The CDR3 DNA reads TGTGCCAGCACCCTGGGAGGTACTGGGGCCAACGTCCTGACTTTC. It specifies CASTLGGTGANVLTF.

The DNA of the CDR3 is TGTGCCAGCCACGGAGCGGGAGTAGGTCAGCCCCAGCATTTT. Translating gives CASHGAGVGQPQHF. V usage is TRBV6-5 and J usage is TRBJ1-5; D unresolved. The CDR3 covers 14 residues. Germline CDR1 reads MNHEY; CDR2 reads SVGAGI. V shed 8 bases and J shed 6 bases, with 17 bases lying between them.

Worth noting for this clone: It is unclear where the CDR3 begins or ends on the DNA, so no DNA is shown, and the CDR3 is as TCRdb lists it. J is TRBJ2-7 and V is TRBV12-5; TRBD1, as called in the table, went unchecked against the DNA. From germline, CDR1 is LGHNT and CDR2 FRNRAP. The CDR3 spans 16 amino acids, including both terminal residues. The CDR3 is CASGLVMGTGAYEQYF.

This rearrangement joins TRBV7-8 to TRBJ2-5; TRBD2 aligns across 10 bases. The length of the CDR3 is 17 residues. Per the germline V gene, CDR1 is SGHVS and CDR2 is FQNEAQ. V lost 0 bases, J lost 4 bases, and 8 bases stayed unmatched. CDR3 amino acids: CASSLAWASGGVETQYF. In DNA, the CDR3 is TGTGCCAGCAGCTTAGCCTGGGCTAGCGGGGGAGTAGAGACCCAGTACTTC.

The chain has TRBV6-5 and TRBJ1-2, with 9 bases that match TRBD1. The V gene's germline CDR1 is MNHEY and CDR2 SVGAGI. CDR3 length equals 14 residues. V lost 7 bases and J lost 7; bases outside the gene matches: 10. The CDR3 DNA sequence: TGTGCCAGCACGGGTGACAGGGGGATGCGTGGCTACACCTTC. Translating it yields CASTGDRGMRGYTF.

The table lists this clone with a count of one. The chain carries TRBV4-1 and TRBJ2-7; tentatively, D is TRBD2 (6 bases). The CDR3 length is 14 residues. Germline CDR1 and CDR2: MGHRA and YSYEKL. The V end lost 4 bases, the J end lost 0 bases, and 10 bases lay between the germline ends. The CDR3 spells CASSLGGNSYEQYF. The CDR3 nucleotides read TGCGCCAGCAGCCTTGGGGGGAACTCCTACGAGCAGTACTTC.